The rows below give T cell receptor beta chains drawn from one sample of a study of OX40 agonist ivuxolimab in advanced cancers. TCRdb's copy holds only in-frame clones and misses some; the assay was immunoSEQ multiplex PCR. The sample has tens of thousands of clones, over 85% seen once. Sample: CD4+ or CD8+ T cells sorted from blood, taken in a trial of the OX40 agonist ivuxolimab. The source is an adult with an advanced solid tumor such as melanoma, head and neck, liver or kidney cancer. The CDR3 runs from the conserved cysteine through the conserved F or W. The D gene is left open where the match is weak. Clone size is given for some rows only: seen once, a few or many times, or a class if the clone is expanded.

J gene | clone size | D gene | V gene | CDR3 DNA | CDR3 protein
TRBJ2-1 | NA | TRBD2 | TRBV25-1 | TGTGCCAGCAGTGCCGGGGGGGGCTACAATGAGCAGTTCTTC | CASSAGGGYNEQFF
TRBJ2-7 | NA | NA | TRBV14 | TGTGCCAGCAGCCAAGCCACTAAACAGTACTTC | CASSQATKQYF
TRBJ2-3 | NA | NA | TRBV10-3 | TGTGCCATTTATAGCGGTACTAGCACAGATACGCAGTATTTT | CAIYSGTSTDTQYF
TRBJ2-7 | few | TRBD2 | TRBV14 | TGTGCCAGCAGCCCCGGGGGGGGCAGCTACGAGCAGTACTTC | CASSPGGGSYEQYF
TRBJ1-1 | NA | TRBD1 | TRBV28 | TGTGCCAGCAGTTGGGCAGGGGGCTCGTACACTGAAGCTTTCTTT | CASSWAGGSYTEAFF
TRBJ1-3 | NA | NA | TRBV29-1 | TGCAGCGTTATGACAGCGAACTCTGGAAACACCATATATTTT | CSVMTANSGNTIYF
TRBJ2-7 | NA | NA | TRBV30 | TGTGCCTGGAGTGTACTCGGGGCCTACGAGCAGTACTTC | CAWSVLGAYEQYF
TRBJ1-2 | NA | NA | TRBV16 | TGTGCCAGCAGCCACCAGTCCCATCCTAACTATGGCTACACCTTC | CASSHQSHPNYGYTF
TRBJ1-5 | NA | TRBD1 | TRBV9 | TGTGCCAGCAGGGTCCCCGGGACAGGGGCAAACAATCAGCCCCAGCATTTT | CASRVPGTGANNQPQHF
TRBJ2-7 | NA | TRBD1 | TRBV28 | TGTGCCAGCAGTTCGTTCGAGAGACAGGGCGACGAGCAGTACTTC | CASSSFERQGDEQYF
TRBJ2-7 | NA | NA | TRBV7-8 | TGTGCCAGCAGCTCGCTTGAGGGCCGCACCTACGAGCAGTACTTC | CASSSLEGRTYEQYF
TRBJ2-5 | NA | TRBD2 | TRBV28 | TGTGCCAGCAGTCTAGGGACTAGCGTACAAGAGACCCAGTACTTC | CASSLGTSVQETQYF
TRBJ1-1 | NA | NA | TRBV12-1 | TGTGCCAGCAGCCCCGCCGGGGTGAGCAGGCGGAACTTAGGGAACACTGAAGCTTTCTTT | CASSPAGVSRRNLGNTEAFF
TRBJ2-1 | NA | NA | TRBV6-1 | TGTGCCAGCAGTGAAGTTTCGGGCCCGCCAAATGAGCAGTTCTTC | CASSEVSGPPNEQFF
TRBJ2-1 | NA | NA | TRBV4-1 | TGCGCCAGCAGCCAAGATCAAGAGTCCCCAGAGTTCTTC | CASSQDQESPEFF
TRBJ2-2 | NA | NA | TRBV5-8 | TGTGCCAGCAGATTATGGGGAACCGGGGAGCTGTTTTTT | CASRLWGTGELFF
TRBJ2-6 | NA | NA | TRBV19 | TGTGCCAGTAGTGGGACGGCTGGGGCCAACGTCCTGACTTTC | CASSGTAGANVLTF
TRBJ1-2 | NA | NA | TRBV7-8 | TGTGCCAGCAGCTTATACGCGACGGGGTATGGCTACACCTTC | CASSLYATGYGYTF
TRBJ2-7 | once | TRBD2 | TRBV6-5 | TGTGCCAGCAGTTACGCGGGAGGCTACGAGCAGTACTTC | CASSYAGGYEQYF
TRBJ2-4 | NA | NA | TRBV4-1 | TGCGCCAGCAGCCAAGATCCACGGGCCAAAAACATTCAGTACTTC | CASSQDPRAKNIQYF
TRBJ2-7 | NA | TRBD1 | TRBV13 | TGTGCCAGCAGCTTAGGTCCAGGGGGCCACTACGAGCAGTACTTC | CASSLGPGGHYEQYF